This TCR beta chain derives from a study of radiotherapy plus CTLA-4 blockade in lung cancer. Whole-study context: Disease control was seen in approximately 31% of patients, objective responses in approximately 20%. Study conclusions and caveats: Early blood T cell clone dynamics, with interferon-beta, were reported to best predict response.

CDR1 and CDR2 (germline): GTSNPN, SVGIG (reference sequence). Between the trimmed V and J ends, which lost 2 bases and 6 bases, there was a span of 16 bases. The CDR3 is 15 amino acids. Measured with immunoSEQ multiplex PCR; TCRdb has only the in-frame clones, and not every one. The repertoire holds 52,000 or so clones, with approximately 82% as singletons. In the case of this clone: Its antigen is not known.

The specimen comprised peripheral blood, sampled from a patient treated with radiotherapy plus ipilimumab. The receptor was isolated from a human donor with non-small cell lung cancer whose response to radiotherapy plus ipilimumab could not be evaluated. The rearrangement joins TRBV30 to TRBJ2-2; possibly TRBD1 for D (6 bases). DNA for the CDR3: TGTGCCTGGAGTTTCTCCTGGACAGTGCCCGGGGAGCTGTTTTTT. Protein product: CAWSFSWTVPGELFF.